These T cell receptor beta chains were read from a single sample in a study of T cell repertoires in cytomegalovirus infection. TCRdb re-called the reads with MiXCR, one entry per CDR3 protein. Of around 550,000 distinct CDR3 sequences listed, about 25% are singletons. The sequencing sample was made of PBMCs. The source of these receptors is a human donor in good health (CMV status not recorded). Some clones in this sample may be carry-over from other donors' samples. CDR3s include the opening cysteine and the closing phenylalanine or tryptophan. The order of the fields is J gene, V gene, clone size, CDR3 length, D gene, CDR3 DNA, CDR3 protein. D genes are given only for firm matches. Rows give clone size only sometimes, using once, few, many, or a class for an expanded clone.

j_call: TRBJ2-7
v_call: TRBV28
clone_size: .
cdr3_length: 15
d_call: .
cdr3_nt: TGTGCCAGCAGTTCCCCTACAGGGTATGCCTACGAGCAGTACTTC
cdr3_aa: CASSSPTGYAYEQYF

j_call: TRBJ2-3
v_call: TRBV12-3/TRBV12-4
clone_size: .
cdr3_length: 16
d_call: TRBD2
cdr3_nt: TGTGCCAGCAGTGTCGGGGTGCGGGAGCTCACAGATACGCAGTATTTT
cdr3_aa: CASSVGVRELTDTQYF

j_call: TRBJ2-1
v_call: TRBV19
clone_size: .
cdr3_length: 16
d_call: TRBD2
cdr3_nt: TGTGCCAGTAGTCTTATCGGGACTAGCGGGCGCAATGAGCAGTTCTTC
cdr3_aa: CASSLIGTSGRNEQFF

j_call: TRBJ1-1
v_call: TRBV6-2/TRBV6-3
clone_size: once
cdr3_length: 14
d_call: .
cdr3_nt: TGTGCCAGCAGACAGGGTCCTACGAACACTGAAGCTTTCTTT
cdr3_aa: CASRQGPTNTEAFF

j_call: TRBJ2-1
v_call: TRBV7-9
clone_size: few
cdr3_length: 15
d_call: .
cdr3_nt: TGTGCCAGCAGGCTCCCGGGACCGAGCTTGGATGAGCAGTTCTTC
cdr3_aa: CASRLPGPSLDEQFF

j_call: TRBJ2-7
v_call: TRBV7-2
clone_size: many
cdr3_length: 18
d_call: TRBD2
cdr3_nt: TGTGCCAGCAGCCCTGGGCTAGCGGGAGGGCCGGGAGGCTACGAGCAGTACTTC
cdr3_aa: CASSPGLAGGPGGYEQYF

j_call: TRBJ2-3
v_call: TRBV6-5
clone_size: .
cdr3_length: 16
d_call: TRBD2
cdr3_nt: TGTGCCAGCAGTTACCGACCGGGGGGAGGGATAGATACGCAGTATTTT
cdr3_aa: CASSYRPGGGIDTQYF

j_call: TRBJ2-1
v_call: TRBV27
clone_size: .
cdr3_length: 14
d_call: .
cdr3_nt: TGTGCCAGCAGTTTAATGTTGTCGGGCTCGGAGCAGTTCTTC
cdr3_aa: CASSLMLSGSEQFF

j_call: TRBJ1-1
v_call: TRBV5-1
clone_size: .
cdr3_length: 14
d_call: .
cdr3_nt: TGCGCCAGCAGCTTGCAGACTCTTGGTCTACAAGCTTTCTTT
cdr3_aa: CASSLQTLGLQAFF

j_call: TRBJ2-1
v_call: TRBV7-9
clone_size: .
cdr3_length: 17
d_call: TRBD2
cdr3_nt: TGTGCCAGCAGCCTCGGAGGACTAGCGGGAGTATGGAATGAGCAGTTCTTC
cdr3_aa: CASSLGGLAGVWNEQFF

j_call: TRBJ1-1
v_call: TRBV12-5
clone_size: .
cdr3_length: 15
d_call: TRBD1
cdr3_nt: TGTGCTAGTGGTAACAGGGGGGGCAATATGGGTGAAGCTTTCTTT
cdr3_aa: CASGNRGGNMGEAFF

j_call: TRBJ2-1
v_call: TRBV18
clone_size: once
cdr3_length: 14
d_call: TRBD2
cdr3_nt: TGTGCCAGCTCACCCACTAGCGGGGACAATGAGCAGTTCTTC
cdr3_aa: CASSPTSGDNEQFF

j_call: TRBJ1-3
v_call: TRBV19
clone_size: .
cdr3_length: 15
d_call: .
cdr3_nt: TGTGCCAGTACTCCCGACTTATTCTCTGGAAACACCATATATTTT
cdr3_aa: CASTPDLFSGNTIYF

j_call: TRBJ1-4
v_call: TRBV7-8
clone_size: .
cdr3_length: 14
d_call: TRBD1
cdr3_nt: TGTGCCAGCAGCTTGGGGGACAGAAATGAAAAACTGTTTTTT
cdr3_aa: CASSLGDRNEKLFF

j_call: TRBJ2-7
v_call: TRBV27
clone_size: .
cdr3_length: 13
d_call: TRBD1
cdr3_nt: TGTGCCAGCAGTGACAGGGGCCTCTACGAGCAGTACTTC
cdr3_aa: CASSDRGLYEQYF

j_call: TRBJ1-4
v_call: TRBV4-3
clone_size: .
cdr3_length: 17
d_call: .
cdr3_nt: TGCGCCAGCAGCCAAGATTCGGTTCAGGGGATCTCTGAAAAACTGTTTTTT
cdr3_aa: CASSQDSVQGISEKLFF

j_call: TRBJ2-6
v_call: TRBV6-2/TRBV6-3
clone_size: few
cdr3_length: 19
d_call: .
cdr3_nt: TGTGCCAGCAGTTTATGGCAGAAAGCAACCAGCTCTGGGGCCAACGTCCTGACTTTC
cdr3_aa: CASSLWQKATSSGANVLTF

j_call: TRBJ2-1
v_call: TRBV10-3
clone_size: few
cdr3_length: 16
d_call: TRBD1
cdr3_nt: TGTGCCATCAGTGTAGCCGGGACAGGGGGGAACAATGAGCAGTTCTTC
cdr3_aa: CAISVAGTGGNNEQFF

j_call: TRBJ1-1
v_call: TRBV11-2
clone_size: .
cdr3_length: 15
d_call: .
cdr3_nt: TGTGCCAGCAGCTTAGAGGGGGGGTCAGGAACGAAAGCTTTCTTT
cdr3_aa: CASSLEGGSGTKAFF

j_call: TRBJ1-4
v_call: TRBV12-3/TRBV12-4
clone_size: .
cdr3_length: 14
d_call: .
cdr3_nt: TGTGCCAGCAGTTTGGGGGCCCGGCATGAAAAACTGTTTTTT
cdr3_aa: CASSLGARHEKLFF

j_call: TRBJ1-2
v_call: TRBV2
clone_size: .
cdr3_length: 13
d_call: TRBD1
cdr3_nt: TGTGCCAGCAGTGTACAGGGGGCGAGAGGCTACACCTTC
cdr3_aa: CASSVQGARGYTF

j_call: TRBJ1-5
v_call: TRBV12-3/TRBV12-4
clone_size: few
cdr3_length: 15
d_call: .
cdr3_nt: TGTGCCAGCAGTCCCGCATCAGGGGAACGTCAGCCCCAGCATTTT
cdr3_aa: CASSPASGERQPQHF

j_call: TRBJ2-1
v_call: TRBV7-2
clone_size: few
cdr3_length: 15
d_call: TRBD1
cdr3_nt: TGTGCCAGCAGATACACCGGGACAGGGGTCAATGAGCAGTTCTTC
cdr3_aa: CASRYTGTGVNEQFF

j_call: TRBJ1-5
v_call: TRBV7-2
clone_size: many
cdr3_length: 15
d_call: .
cdr3_nt: TGTGCCAGCAGCCTAAGCTTGGGAGGCCGCCAGCCCCAGCATTTT
cdr3_aa: CASSLSLGGRQPQHF

j_call: TRBJ1-6
v_call: TRBV27
clone_size: once
cdr3_length: 15
d_call: TRBD1
cdr3_nt: TGTGCCAGCAGCCCGAGGACAGGGAGTAATTCACCCCTCCACTTT
cdr3_aa: CASSPRTGSNSPLHF

j_call: TRBJ2-1
v_call: TRBV24-1
clone_size: .
cdr3_length: 13
d_call: .
cdr3_nt: TGTGCCACCAGTGATTTGCGGAAAACAGAGCAGTTCTTC
cdr3_aa: CATSDLRKTEQFF

j_call: TRBJ2-1
v_call: TRBV7-3
clone_size: few
cdr3_length: 15
d_call: TRBD2
cdr3_nt: TGTGCCAGCAGCTTAGTACCTAGCGGGAACAATGAGCAGTTCTTC
cdr3_aa: CASSLVPSGNNEQFF

j_call: TRBJ1-5
v_call: TRBV6-1
clone_size: .
cdr3_length: 13
d_call: .
cdr3_nt: TGTGCCAGCGGTCCTAGAGGGAAACAGCCCCAGCATTTT
cdr3_aa: CASGPRGKQPQHF

j_call: TRBJ2-7
v_call: TRBV28
clone_size: .
cdr3_length: 11
d_call: TRBD2
cdr3_nt: TGTGCCAGCATCGGGGGGTACGAGCAGTACTTC
cdr3_aa: CASIGGYEQYF

j_call: TRBJ1-5
v_call: TRBV7-2
clone_size: many
cdr3_length: 15
d_call: .
cdr3_nt: TGTGCCAGCAGCTTTTTGGCCCAACCCGATCAGCCCCAGCATTTT
cdr3_aa: CASSFLAQPDQPQHF

j_call: TRBJ1-6
v_call: TRBV7-2
clone_size: many
cdr3_length: 15
d_call: .
cdr3_nt: TGTGCCAGCAGCTCGCAAGAGGCCTATAATTCACCCCTCCACTTT
cdr3_aa: CASSSQEAYNSPLHF

j_call: TRBJ1-1
v_call: TRBV6-2/TRBV6-3
clone_size: few
cdr3_length: 13
d_call: .
cdr3_nt: TGTGCCAGCAGAGTATCAGGGGACCCTGAAGCTTTCTTT
cdr3_aa: CASRVSGDPEAFF

j_call: TRBJ1-2
v_call: TRBV12-3/TRBV12-4
clone_size: few
cdr3_length: 13
d_call: .
cdr3_nt: TGTGCCAGCAGTTTACGGACTGACTATGGCTACACCTTC
cdr3_aa: CASSLRTDYGYTF

j_call: TRBJ2-3
v_call: TRBV7-2
clone_size: many
cdr3_length: 15
d_call: TRBD2
cdr3_nt: TGTGCCAGCAGCTTATCCTGGCTAGCGGCAGATACGCAGTATTTT
cdr3_aa: CASSLSWLAADTQYF

j_call: TRBJ2-7
v_call: TRBV6-2/TRBV6-3
clone_size: few
cdr3_length: 16
d_call: .
cdr3_nt: TGTGCCAGCAGTACCCTCATGCGGGGAGTTATGTACGAGCAGTACTTC
cdr3_aa: CASSTLMRGVMYEQYF

j_call: TRBJ2-3
v_call: TRBV10-1
clone_size: few
cdr3_length: 20
d_call: TRBD2
cdr3_nt: TGCGCCAGCAGTGATTCTGCTAGCGGGAGGAAGGGAAGGGGCACAGATACGCAGTATTTT
cdr3_aa: CASSDSASGRKGRGTDTQYF

j_call: TRBJ1-1
v_call: TRBV6-2/TRBV6-3
clone_size: few
cdr3_length: 14
d_call: TRBD1
cdr3_nt: TGTGCCAGCAGGAAACAGGGGGTCGGGTCTGAAGCTTTCTTT
cdr3_aa: CASRKQGVGSEAFF

j_call: TRBJ1-2
v_call: TRBV19
clone_size: .
cdr3_length: 14
d_call: TRBD1
cdr3_nt: TGTGCCAGTACGGGGACAGGGTATACCTATGGCTACACCTTC
cdr3_aa: CASTGTGYTYGYTF

j_call: TRBJ2-5
v_call: TRBV5-1
clone_size: .
cdr3_length: 14
d_call: TRBD1
cdr3_nt: TGCGCCAGCAGCCCGGGACAGCTTCAAGAGACCCAGTACTTC
cdr3_aa: CASSPGQLQETQYF

j_call: TRBJ1-2
v_call: TRBV29-1
clone_size: few
cdr3_length: 11
d_call: .
cdr3_nt: TGCAGCGTTGGGTCCGGGGAGGGCTACACCTTC
cdr3_aa: CSVGSGEGYTF

j_call: TRBJ1-2
v_call: TRBV7-2
clone_size: many
cdr3_length: 14
d_call: .
cdr3_nt: TGTGCCAGCAGCATAAACAGAGCTAACTATGGCTACACCTTC
cdr3_aa: CASSINRANYGYTF

j_call: TRBJ1-5
v_call: TRBV5-6
clone_size: once
cdr3_length: 14
d_call: .
cdr3_nt: TGTGCCAGCAGCCCCCGGGCCTCGAATCAGCCCCAGCATTTT
cdr3_aa: CASSPRASNQPQHF

j_call: TRBJ2-7
v_call: TRBV7-2
clone_size: many
cdr3_length: 14
d_call: .
cdr3_nt: TGTGCCAGCAGCTGGCCGGGACTCCACTACGAGCAGTACTTC
cdr3_aa: CASSWPGLHYEQYF

j_call: TRBJ2-7
v_call: TRBV2
clone_size: .
cdr3_length: 11
d_call: .
cdr3_nt: TGTGCCAGCAGTCTACGACTAGGGCAGTACTTC
cdr3_aa: CASSLRLGQYF

j_call: TRBJ2-3
v_call: TRBV19
clone_size: .
cdr3_length: 15
d_call: .
cdr3_nt: TGTGCCAGTAGTTTTGCGGGGGCTAGCACAGATACGCAGTATTTT
cdr3_aa: CASSFAGASTDTQYF

j_call: TRBJ1-5
v_call: TRBV19
clone_size: few
cdr3_length: 16
d_call: TRBD1
cdr3_nt: TGTGCCAGATTAACCCCCTGGACAGGGATTGATCAGCCCCAGCATTTT
cdr3_aa: CARLTPWTGIDQPQHF

j_call: TRBJ2-5
v_call: TRBV27
clone_size: .
cdr3_length: 15
d_call: TRBD1
cdr3_nt: TGTGCCAGCAGTCCGACAGGGAGTCCTCAACAGACCCAGTACTTC
cdr3_aa: CASSPTGSPQQTQYF

j_call: TRBJ2-1
v_call: TRBV19
clone_size: once
cdr3_length: 15
d_call: TRBD1
cdr3_nt: TGTGCCAGTAGTACCCGGACAGGGGGCTACAATGAGCAGTTCTTC
cdr3_aa: CASSTRTGGYNEQFF

j_call: TRBJ1-1
v_call: TRBV6-5
clone_size: .
cdr3_length: 16
d_call: TRBD1
cdr3_nt: TGTGCCAGCAGTCACAGGGGGCGCAGGATGAACACTGAAGCTTTCTTT
cdr3_aa: CASSHRGRRMNTEAFF

j_call: TRBJ2-7
v_call: TRBV29-1
clone_size: .
cdr3_length: 15
d_call: TRBD1
cdr3_nt: TGCAGCGTTGAAACGACAGGGGGCGACCTGCGGGAGCAGTACTTC
cdr3_aa: CSVETTGGDLREQYF

j_call: TRBJ1-1
v_call: TRBV10-3
clone_size: few
cdr3_length: 16
d_call: .
cdr3_nt: TGTGCCATCGGAGGAGGGATCATTAACTTGAACACTGAAGCTTTCTTT
cdr3_aa: CAIGGGIINLNTEAFF

j_call: TRBJ2-7
v_call: TRBV6-5
clone_size: .
cdr3_length: 15
d_call: TRBD1
cdr3_nt: TGTGCCAGCAGTTCCTCGGACAGGGGAGTCCACGAGCAGTACTTC
cdr3_aa: CASSSSDRGVHEQYF

j_call: TRBJ1-1
v_call: TRBV29-1
clone_size: .
cdr3_length: 14
d_call: TRBD1
cdr3_nt: TGCAGCGCACTTGGGACAGGCTCTGACACTGAAGCTTTCTTT
cdr3_aa: CSALGTGSDTEAFF

j_call: TRBJ1-5
v_call: TRBV7-2
clone_size: many
cdr3_length: 13
d_call: .
cdr3_nt: TGTGCCAGCAGCGCAAATACCAATCAGCCCCAGCATTTT
cdr3_aa: CASSANTNQPQHF

j_call: TRBJ2-5
v_call: TRBV12-3/TRBV12-4
clone_size: few
cdr3_length: 14
d_call: .
cdr3_nt: TGTGCCAGCAGTTTAGACGGGACACAAGAGACCCAGTACTTC
cdr3_aa: CASSLDGTQETQYF

j_call: TRBJ2-1
v_call: TRBV7-6
clone_size: many
cdr3_length: 11
d_call: .
cdr3_nt: TGTGCCAGCAGCCCCCAGGATGAGCAGTTCTTC
cdr3_aa: CASSPQDEQFF

j_call: TRBJ2-1
v_call: TRBV24-1
clone_size: few
cdr3_length: 15
d_call: TRBD2
cdr3_nt: TGTGCCACCAGTGATCGGACTAGCGGGGAGGATGAGCAGTTCTTC
cdr3_aa: CATSDRTSGEDEQFF

j_call: TRBJ2-7
v_call: TRBV2
clone_size: few
cdr3_length: 15
d_call: TRBD2
cdr3_nt: TGTGCCAGCAGTGAAACGGTAGCGGGACCCTACGAGCAGTACTTC
cdr3_aa: CASSETVAGPYEQYF

j_call: TRBJ2-7
v_call: TRBV7-6
clone_size: many
cdr3_length: 15
d_call: TRBD2
cdr3_nt: TGTGCCAGCAGCAAGACTAGCGGGCGTACCTACGAGCAGTACTTC
cdr3_aa: CASSKTSGRTYEQYF

j_call: TRBJ1-2
v_call: TRBV12-3/TRBV12-4
clone_size: few
cdr3_length: 13
d_call: .
cdr3_nt: TGTGCCAGCAGTTTAGGCAGGGACCAAGGCTACACCTTC
cdr3_aa: CASSLGRDQGYTF